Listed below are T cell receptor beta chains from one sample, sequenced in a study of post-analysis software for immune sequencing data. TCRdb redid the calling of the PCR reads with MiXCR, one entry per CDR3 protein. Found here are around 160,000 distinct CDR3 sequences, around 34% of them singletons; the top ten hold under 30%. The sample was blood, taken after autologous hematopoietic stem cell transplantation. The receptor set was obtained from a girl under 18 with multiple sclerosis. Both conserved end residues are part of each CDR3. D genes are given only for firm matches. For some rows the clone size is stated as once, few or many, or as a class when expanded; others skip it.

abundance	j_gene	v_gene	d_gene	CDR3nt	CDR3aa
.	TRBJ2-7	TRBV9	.	TGTGCCAGCAGCCTCCCAGTAGGGGACCACCCCTACGAGCAGTACTTC	CASSLPVGDHPYEQYF
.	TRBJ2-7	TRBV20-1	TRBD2	TGCAGTGCCAGGATTAGCGGGAGGTACGGGGGCGAGCAGTACTTC	CSARISGRYGGEQYF
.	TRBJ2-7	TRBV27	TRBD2	TGTGCCAGCAGTTTGGGCGGGAGGGCCGGCGAGCAGTACTTC	CASSLGGRAGEQYF
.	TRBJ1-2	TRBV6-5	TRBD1	TGTGCCAGCAGTTACTCGGGAGACAGGGCGGGGGGCTACACCTTC	CASSYSGDRAGGYTF
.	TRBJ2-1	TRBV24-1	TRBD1	TGTGCCACCAGTGATACCGGACAGGGGAGGAGGGACAATGAGCAGTTCTTC	CATSDTGQGRRDNEQFF
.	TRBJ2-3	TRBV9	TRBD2	TGTGCCAGCAGCGTCCATGCGGGGGGCCACACAGATACGCAGTATTTT	CASSVHAGGHTDTQYF
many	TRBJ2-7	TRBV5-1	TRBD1	TGCGCCAGCAGGGGACAGGTGGCCTACGAGCAGTACTTC	CASRGQVAYEQYF
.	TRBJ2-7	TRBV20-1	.	TGCAGTGCTAGAGATTATGACGGGACCTACGAGCAGTACTTC	CSARDYDGTYEQYF
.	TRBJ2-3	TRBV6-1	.	TGTGCCAGCAGCCGAGACAGCTTAGATACGCAGTATTTT	CASSRDSLDTQYF
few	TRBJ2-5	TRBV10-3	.	TGTGCCATCAGAGGGGGTAGAGAGACCCAGTACTTC	CAIRGGRETQYF
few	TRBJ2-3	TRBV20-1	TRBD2	TGCAGTGCTAGAAGACTAGCGGGAGGAACAGATACGCAGTATTTT	CSARRLAGGTDTQYF
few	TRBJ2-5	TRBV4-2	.	TGTGCCAGCAGCCAAGAGAGTGTCGAAGAGACCCAGTACTTC	CASSQESVEETQYF
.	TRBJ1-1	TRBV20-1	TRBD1	TGCAGTGCCTTTAACCGGAACAGGGGACGTGAAGCTTTCTTT	CSAFNRNRGREAFF
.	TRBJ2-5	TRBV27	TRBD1	TGTGCCAGCAGTTTAGGGACAGGGAAACAAGAGACCCAGTACTTC	CASSLGTGKQETQYF
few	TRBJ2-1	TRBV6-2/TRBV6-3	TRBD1	TGTGCCAGCAGTTACTCCGGACAGGTTGCGGGTGAGCAGTTCTTC	CASSYSGQVAGEQFF
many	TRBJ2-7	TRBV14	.	TGTGCCAGCAGCCAAAGACATAACGAGCAGTACTTC	CASSQRHNEQYF
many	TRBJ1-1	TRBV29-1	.	TGCAGCGTTGTTGGCACTGAAGCTTTCTTT	CSVVGTEAFF
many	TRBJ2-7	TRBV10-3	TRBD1	TGTGCCATCAGTACGGGACAGGGAGGCGGGGGTTCCTACGAGCAGTACTTC	CAISTGQGGGGSYEQYF
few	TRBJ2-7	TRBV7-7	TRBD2	TGTGCTAGCAGATCATATAGCGGGAGGCCCTACGAGCAGTACTTC	CASRSYSGRPYEQYF
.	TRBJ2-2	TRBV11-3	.	TGTGCCAGCAGCCGACGCAGGGGAGGCACCGGGGAGCTGTTTTTT	CASSRRRGGTGELFF
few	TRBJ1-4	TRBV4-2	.	TGTGCCAGCAGCCATCCTCCCCATGAAAAACTGTTTTTT	CASSHPPHEKLFF
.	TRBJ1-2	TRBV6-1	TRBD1	TGTGCCAGCATCCCGAAACCCGGGACAGGGGGGTTCTATGGCTACACCTTC	CASIPKPGTGGFYGYTF